This T cell receptor (beta chain) was documented in a study of T cells after somatic rescue of genetic block. This clone was detected only once. Measured with immunoSEQ multiplex PCR; TCRdb has only the in-frame clones, and not every one. The table shows some 67,000 clones, with just over 90% occurring only once. The origin of this receptor is a man in his forties or fifties. Specimen: peripheral blood mononuclear cells (PBMCs).

This CDR3 is CASSSPLGTSGFTDTQYF. DNA for the CDR3: TGTGCCAGCAGCTCACCCCTAGGGACTAGCGGTTTCACAGATACGCAGTATTTT. The V call is TRBV7-9, the J call TRBJ2-3; the match to TRBD2 covers 11 bases. The ends lost 4 bases at V and 2 bases at J; junction bases unmatched: 11. The CDR3 is 18 residues long. Germline CDR1 is SEHNR and CDR2 is FQNEAQ (reference sequence).